The clone carrying this T cell receptor (beta chain) appeared a single time. This sample is part of a study of blood T cell repertoires in COVID-19. Across the study: The United States, Italy and Spain supplied acute and convalescent COVID-19 samples. Sources were T cells, B-cell-depleted T cells, or PBMCs; the material itself was cDNA or gDNA.

Per the authors' pipeline: Using reference gene primer amplification, nucleated cell counts were estimated. Assay used: immunoSEQ multiplex PCR; TCRdb lists only in-frame clones, some missing. V and J calls and clone size are given by that table; D and trimming were obtained from the DNA. Of around 65,000 clones listed, 70% to 85% are singletons. Germline CDR1 SGHTA, CDR2 FQGNSA. The CDR3 is 15 amino acids. V shed 5 bases, J shed 4 bases, and the junction held 7 bases outside the gene matches. Material for sequencing was peripheral blood. The chain recombines TRBV7-2 with TRBJ2-1, with 8 bases matching TRBD2. This sequence originates from a man older than 75 with active COVID-19. CDR3 protein: CASSLSGGRYNEQFF. CDR3 coding DNA: TGTGCCAGCAGCCTCAGCGGGGGCCGGTACAATGAGCAGTTCTTC.